Shown below are 10 T cell receptor beta chains from a single sample sequenced in a study of shared clonotypes between healthy human individuals. Data came from immunoSEQ multiplex PCR; TCRdb stores just in-frame clones and leaves some out. The sample holds a few hundred thousand clones, 95% to 96% seen once. Naive CD8 cells comprised CD45RO-negative, CCR7-positively selected cells, excluding terminally differentiated effector memory CD45RA+ cells. Material for sequencing was naive CD8+ T cells sorted from blood. These receptors all come from a woman aged 30 to 39 in good health.

The CDR3 here is CASSVVGAARETQYF. The CDR3 nucleotides are TGCGCCAGCAGTGTGGTAGGGGCGGCCCGGGAGACCCAGTACTTC. The chain recombines TRBV10-1 with TRBJ2-5; tentatively, D is TRBD1 (5 bases). The CDR3 has 15 residues. The V and J ends lost 4 bases and 5 bases respectively, with 17 bases between them. Looked up from germline, CDR1 is WNHNN and CDR2 is SYGVQD (reference sequence).

The chain has TRBV7-9 and TRBJ2-4, with 9 bases aligning to TRBD1. CDR3 size: 14 residues. Germline loops: CDR1 SEHNR, CDR2 FQNEAQ (reference sequence). V trimming: 5 bases; J trimming: 6 bases; junction bases outside the gene matches: 5. CDR3 protein: CASSPGQGLNIQYF. CDR3 bases: TGTGCCAGCAGCCCGGGACAGGGCCTAAACATTCAGTACTTC.

The J gene is TRBJ2-7, the V gene TRBV5-4; unclear D gene. This CDR3 is built from 14 residues. CDR1 SGHNT and CDR2 YYREEE come from the germline V gene (reference sequence). Trimming removed 0 bases from V and 3 bases from J, with 10 bases in between. The CDR3, as DNA: TGTGCCAGCAGCTTGGTGCCGGCTAGCTACGAGCAGTACTTC. Protein: CASSLVPASYEQYF.

The chain employs TRBV19 and TRBJ1-1; D is ambiguous. The germline gives CDR1 LNHDA, CDR2 SQIVND (reference sequence). The length of the CDR3 is 15 residues. V lost 5 bases to trimming and J lost 0 bases, with 13 bases between them. CDR3 sequence: CASSLGTALNTEAFF. CDR3 nucleotide sequence: TGTGCCAGTAGTCTAGGAACAGCCCTGAACACTGAAGCTTTCTTT.

The chain has TRBV29-1 and TRBJ1-1; no reliable D call. Trimming pared 4 bases from V and 1 base from J, leaving 25 bases between. Germline values: CDR1 SQVTM, CDR2 ANQGSEA. There are 18 residues in the CDR3. CDR3 nucleotide sequence: TGCAGCGTTGCGGATCCGACGGCAATCACGGTAACGAACACTGAAGCTTTCTTT. Its protein is CSVADPTAITVTNTEAFF.

This clone has a single count. J is TRBJ2-2 and V is TRBV28; D is perhaps TRBD2 (6 bases). Trimming left V 5 bases short and J 4 bases short, with 23 bases between. This CDR3 spans 18 amino acids. From germline, CDR1 is MDHEN and CDR2 SYDVKM. DNA for the CDR3: TGTGCCAGCAGTCCACCCACCCCTTCGGGAGTGGGCACCGGGGAGCTGTTTTTT. Encoded protein: CASSPPTPSGVGTGELFF. Supplemented by reference TRBV28 and TRBJ2-2, the full variable domain reads DVKVTQSSRYLVKRTGEKVFLECVQDMDHENMFWYRQDPGLGLRLIYFSYDVKMKEKGDIPEGYSVSREKKERFSLILESASTNQTSMYLCASSPPTPSGVGTGELFFGEGSRLTVL.

The chain joins TRBV7-8 to TRBJ1-5; 9 bases are shared with TRBD1. V was pared by 4 bases and J by 5 bases, with 3 bases of the junction left unmatched. Germline-derived CDR1 and CDR2 are SGHVS and FQNEAQ. This CDR3 region has 14 residues. CDR3 loop: CASSSGQGYQPQHF. The CDR3, as DNA: TGTGCCAGCAGCTCGGGACAGGGCTATCAGCCCCAGCATTTT. The full variable domain, completed using reference TRBV7-8 and TRBJ1-5, is GAGVSQSPRYKVAKRGQDVALRCDPISGHVSLFWYQQALGQGPEFLTYFQNEAQLDKSGLPSDRFFAERPEGSVSTLKIQRTQQEDSAVYLCASSSGQGYQPQHFGDGTRLSIL.

As regards this clone: The sample carries other DNA sequences with the same CDR3. The CDR3 protein is CASSGTSGNTGELFF. CDR3 DNA: TGTGCCAGCAGTGGGACTAGCGGGAACACCGGGGAGCTGTTTTTT. This chain links TRBV28 with TRBJ2-2; 11 bases map to TRBD2. The CDR3 runs 15 residues. Looked up from germline, CDR1 is MDHEN and CDR2 is SYDVKM. The J segment lost 1 base and the V segment lost 5 bases, leaving 0 bases of the junction unmatched. Full variable domain (missing parts from reference TRBV28 and TRBJ2-2): DVKVTQSSRYLVKRTGEKVFLECVQDMDHENMFWYRQDPGLGLRLIYFSYDVKMKEKGDIPEGYSVSREKKERFSLILESASTNQTSMYLCASSGTSGNTGELFFGEGSRLTVL.

This chain uses TRBV6-1 with TRBJ1-2, with a tentative D call TRBD1 (6 bases). Per germline, CDR1 MNHNS and CDR2 SASEGT. The CDR3 consists of 13 residues. The V end lost 7 bases, the J end lost 5 bases, and 14 bases lay between the germline ends. DNA for the CDR3: TGTGCCAGCATTGTGCGAAGGGGGTATGGCTACACCTTC. Its protein product is CASIVRRGYGYTF.

The V and J genes are TRBV7-8 and TRBJ2-3; no clear D. Trimming removed 0 bases at V and 1 base at J, with 8 bases between. Germline V gene lookup returns CDR1 SGHVS and CDR2 FQNEAQ. This CDR3 contains 15 residues. DNA for the CDR3: TGTGCCAGCAGCTTAGCGTCTGGACGCACAGATACGCAGTATTTT. It encodes CASSLASGRTDTQYF.